Below are 7 T cell receptor beta chains sequenced from a single sample in a study of blood T cell repertoires in COVID-19. Repertoires were generated with immunoSEQ multiplex PCR, while TCRdb's copy carries only in-frame clones and drops some. The repertoire consists of around 360,000 clones, with roughly 86% occurring once and the leading ten covering approximately 1.9%. Source material: PBMCs or T cells enriched from blood (not recorded which). The receptors shown here come from a man between 40 and 49 years old in a cohort exposed to, infected with or recovered from COVID-19 (not recorded which).

The V call is TRBV12-3 or TRBV12-4, the J call TRBJ2-5; 7 bases fit TRBD2. CDR3 length equals 13 residues. Trimming removed 7 bases from V and 2 bases from J; junction bases left unmatched: 4. CDR3 coding DNA: TGTGCCAGCACCCCGGGGGGACAAGAGACCCAGTACTTC. Translation gives CASTPGGQETQYF.

The chain couples TRBV27 to TRBJ2-7, with TRBD1 identical over 8 bases. Germline V gene lookup returns CDR1 MNHEY and CDR2 SMNVEV (reference sequence). This CDR3 spans 13 amino acids. V lost 3 bases, J lost 5 bases, and 3 bases stayed unmatched. CDR3 region: CASSFQGADEQYF. CDR3 nucleotides: TGTGCCAGCAGTTTTCAGGGGGCAGACGAGCAGTACTTC.

CDR3: CASSYSIGSRALFF. CDR3 in DNA: TGTGCCAGCAGTTACTCGATAGGTAGCAGAGCGTTGTTTTTT. This chain uses TRBV6-6 with TRBJ1-4; no clear D gene. This CDR3 is built from 14 residues. Trimming pared 0 bases from V and 15 bases from J, leaving 17 bases between. The germline gives CDR1 MNHNY, CDR2 SVGAGI (reference sequence).

This CDR3 reads CASITTVGTGTDTQYF. In nucleotides, the CDR3 is TGTGCCAGCATCACCACGGTGGGGACAGGGACAGATACGCAGTATTTT. The J gene is TRBJ2-3, the V gene TRBV28; TRBD1 matches 9 bases. V dropped 7 bases and J dropped 3; count of bases not matched to a gene: 11. The CDR3 has 16 residues. Germline CDR1 reads MDHEN; CDR2 reads SYDVKM.

This clone was recorded a few times. The rearrangement links TRBV2 to TRBJ1-1; 11 bases line up with TRBD1. CDR1 and CDR2 (germline): SNHLY, FYNNEI. J lost 4 bases, V lost 6 bases, and 4 bases had no gene match. The CDR3 has 14 residues. This chain's CDR3 is CASSRDRGSTEAFF. Written as DNA, the CDR3 is TGTGCCAGCAGCAGGGACAGGGGGAGCACTGAAGCTTTCTTT.

V and J are TRBV25-1 and TRBJ2-3, with D tentatively TRBD1 (6 bases). Germline values: CDR1 MGHDK, CDR2 SYGVNS. The CDR3 has 15 amino acids. With 5 bases removed from V and 6 bases from J, the gap between germline ends came to 18 bases. CDR3 amino acids: CASSRRTAHGDTQYF. DNA for the CDR3: TGTGCCAGCAGTCGAAGGACAGCTCATGGGGATACGCAGTATTTT.

The chain has TRBV5-1 and TRBJ1-1; TRBD1 is a possible D gene (5 bases). The germline V gene has CDR1 SGHRS and CDR2 YFSETQ. There are 15 residues in the CDR3. V was pared by 3 bases and J by 3 bases, with 15 bases between. CDR3 in amino acids: CASSSYFGGDTEAFF. The CDR3 nucleotides are TGCGCCAGCAGCTCCTATTTTGGAGGGGACACTGAAGCTTTCTTT.